This T cell receptor beta chain was captured in a study of vaccination effects on CD4 cells after COVID-19. Notes on the study in general: Whether induced by infection or by vaccine, clones showed marked clonal contraction late after vaccination.

Profiling relied on immunoSEQ multiplex PCR, and the TCRdb table lists in-frame clones only, not all of them. The sample has about 41,000 clones, roughly 70% seen once; the top ten hold approximately 30%. The germline V gene has CDR1 SGHDT and CDR2 YYEEEE. V was clipped by 1 base and J by 0 bases; unmatched bases: 8. The CDR3 is 19 residues long. Antigen-specific CD4+ T cells were first expanded with viral peptide pools by the ViraFEST assay and only then sequenced. Following a roughly 9-day culture, CD4+ T cells were purified. Negative nucleocapsid antibody tests before and after vaccination confirmed no previous SARS-CoV-2 infection. Supplemented with approximately 10 IU/ml IL-2 and about 10 ug/ml peptides, a few million PBMC per well were kept in culture. Replacing half the medium with IL-2 medium was done on days 3 and 7. Comments on this clone: Antigen unknown.

This clonotype originated in a human donor who received a COVID-19 vaccine. The chain couples TRBV5-6 to TRBJ1-6; TRBD1 matches at 9 bases. Here the sequenced sample was CD4+ T cells from PBMCs cultured with HCoV-OC43 spike peptides, taken before COVID-19 vaccination. The subset denotes: HCoV-OC43 spike overlapping peptide pool stimulation. The CDR3 loop is CASSLRGTGPSSYNSPLHF. The CDR3 coding sequence is TGTGCCAGCAGCTTGAGGGGGACAGGGCCTAGCTCCTATAATTCACCCCTCCACTTT.